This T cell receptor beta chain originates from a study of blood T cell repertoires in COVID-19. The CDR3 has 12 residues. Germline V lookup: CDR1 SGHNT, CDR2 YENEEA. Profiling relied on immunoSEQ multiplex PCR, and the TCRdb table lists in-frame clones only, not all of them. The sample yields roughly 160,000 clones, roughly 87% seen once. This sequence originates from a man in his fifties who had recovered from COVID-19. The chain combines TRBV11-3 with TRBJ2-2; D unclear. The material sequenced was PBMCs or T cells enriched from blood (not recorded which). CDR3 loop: CASRQNTGELFF. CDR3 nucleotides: TGTGCGTCGCGGCAGAACACCGGGGAGCTGTTTTTT.